The 2 T cell receptor beta chains below all came from one sample that was sequenced in a study of OX40 agonist ivuxolimab in advanced cancers. Method: immunoSEQ multiplex PCR; TCRdb's copy keeps in-frame clones and lacks some. The table shows around 70,000 clones, with around 81% occurring only once. The specimen was CD4+ or CD8+ T cells sorted from blood, collected in a trial of the OX40 agonist ivuxolimab. These TCRs come from an adult with an advanced solid tumor such as melanoma, head and neck, liver or kidney cancer.

V and J are TRBV5-4 and TRBJ1-5; a weak D match, TRBD1 (5 bases). This CDR3 has 13 residues. Germline lookup yields CDR1 SGHNT and CDR2 YYREEE (reference sequence). The V and J ends lost 5 bases and 3 bases respectively, with 9 bases between them. This CDR3 is CASSPGFNQPQHF. As DNA, the CDR3 is TGTGCCAGCAGTCCAGGGTTCAATCAGCCCCAGCATTTT. Complete variable domain (other parts from reference TRBV5-4 and TRBJ1-5): ETGVTQSPTHLIKTRGQQVTLRCSSQSGHNTVSWYQQALGQGPQFIFQYYREEENGRGNFPPRFSGLQFPNYSSELNVNALELDDSALYLCASSPGFNQPQHFGDGTRLSIL.

The chain couples TRBV7-3 to TRBJ1-3, with 7 positions matching TRBD1. The germline gives CDR1 SGHTA, CDR2 FQGTGA. This CDR3 is built from 16 residues. The ends lost 5 bases at V and 4 bases at J; junction bases unmatched: 11. The CDR3 reads CASSPYPGTAGNTIYF. The CDR3 coding sequence is TGTGCCAGCAGCCCGTACCCAGGGACAGCCGGAAACACCATATATTTT.